A single sample gave rise to the 24 T cell receptor beta chains below, sequenced in a study of PD-L1 blockade in urothelial cancer. Time point here: pretreatment peripheral blood. TCRdb's copy holds only in-frame clones and misses some; the assay was immunoSEQ multiplex PCR. The repertoire has 43,000 or so clones, approximately 80% of them found once; the top ten carry roughly 17%. This specimen consisted of PBMCs, obtained around atezolizumab (anti-PD-L1) treatment. These receptors all come from a man between 60 and 75 years old with urothelial cancer.

This chain links TRBV2 with TRBJ2-5, with 8 bases lining up with TRBD2. Germline CDR1 reads SNHLY; CDR2 reads FYNNEI. The V segment lost 5 bases and the J segment 2 bases; nucleotides outside the gene matches: 7. The CDR3 sequence is 15 residues long. The CDR3 here is CASSSAGVGQETQYF. DNA for the CDR3: TGTGCCAGCAGTTCAGCGGGAGTCGGGCAAGAGACCCAGTACTTC.

The gene calls are TRBV28 and TRBJ2-7, with 11 bases aligning to TRBD1. The trim removed 1 base at V and 7 bases at J, leaving 9 bases unmatched. The CDR3 sequence is 16 residues long. Germline lookup yields CDR1 MDHEN and CDR2 SYDVKM. The CDR3 nucleotides read TGTGCCAGCAGTTTATACTCGGGGACAGGGGGAAGGGAGCAGTACTTC. Encoded protein: CASSLYSGTGGREQYF.

The chain has TRBV5-1 and TRBJ2-3, with a weak D call TRBD2 (6 bases). V was cut by 5 bases and J by 0 bases, with 13 bases left in between. CDR1 and CDR2 (germline): SGHRS, YFSETQ. The CDR3 is 15 residues long. The chain's CDR3 is CASRDGGRSTDTQYF. For the CDR3, the DNA is TGCGCCAGCAGGGACGGGGGACGGAGCACAGATACGCAGTATTTT.

This sequence joins TRBV7-9 and TRBJ2-7; 8 nucleotides match TRBD1. This CDR3 spans 13 amino acids. Germline V gene lookup returns CDR1 SEHNR and CDR2 FQNEAQ (reference sequence). V shed 5 bases, J shed 3 bases, and the junction held 3 bases outside the gene matches. The CDR3 is CASSTTGGYEQYF. The CDR3 coding sequence is TGTGCCAGCAGCACAACAGGGGGCTACGAGCAGTACTTC.

The V call is TRBV7-2, the J call TRBJ2-6; D is undetermined. V was shortened by 0 bases and J by 1 base, with 10 bases between the two germline ends. The CDR3 has 17 residues. Germline CDR1 and CDR2: SGHTA and FQGNSA. This CDR3 is CASSLASRSSGANVLTF. CDR3 bases: TGTGCCAGCAGCTTAGCATCCCGGTCATCTGGGGCCAACGTCCTGACTTTC.

This rearrangement joins TRBV4-2 to TRBJ2-1, with 8 bases lining up with TRBD1. CDR1 LGHNA and CDR2 YNFKEQ come from the germline V gene. The CDR3 runs to 12 residues. Unmatched junction bases numbered 3, after V lost 4 bases and J lost 10 bases. CDR3 sequence reads: CASSRPGGEQFF. The CDR3 DNA follows: TGTGCCAGCAGCCGCCCAGGGGGCGAGCAGTTCTTC.

The rearrangement links TRBV19 to TRBJ2-7; weak D call: TRBD2 (6 bases). Per germline, CDR1 LNHDA and CDR2 SQIVND (reference sequence). V was pared by 6 bases and J by 6 bases, with 21 bases between. This CDR3 contains 15 residues. The CDR3 DNA sequence: TGTGCCAGTAGCGTCGGTTTTGAGGCCGGGAGCGAGCAGTACTTC. This gives the protein CASSVGFEAGSEQYF.

This clone has more than one count but fewer than ten. V and J are TRBV7-8 and TRBJ1-2; the match to TRBD1 covers 7 bases. The CDR3 covers 11 residues. Trimming removed 1 base from V and 14 bases from J; junction bases left unmatched: 4. The germline V gene has CDR1 SGHVS and CDR2 FQNEAQ. DNA for the CDR3: TGTGCCAGCAGCTTAGGGGGACAGCCGACCTTC. Encoded protein: CASSLGGQPTF.

V and J are TRBV28 and TRBJ2-3; D unresolved. This CDR3 spans 10 amino acids. V was clipped by 3 bases and J by 10 bases, with 5 bases between them. Germline V lookup: CDR1 MDHEN, CDR2 SYDVKM. CDR3 protein: CASSFGPQYF. The CDR3 DNA reads as TGTGCCAGCAGTTTTGGCCCGCAGTATTTT.

The V call is TRBV5-1, the J call TRBJ2-5, with no clear D. V gave up 4 bases and J gave up 2 bases, with 12 bases separating them. The CDR3 runs 14 residues. From germline, CDR1 is SGHRS and CDR2 YFSETQ. The CDR3 sequence: CASSVPGQQETQYF. The CDR3 region has the DNA TGCGCCAGCAGCGTCCCTGGGCAACAAGAGACCCAGTACTTC.

This chain joins TRBV30 and TRBJ2-6, with a weak D call TRBD2 (5 bases). From germline, CDR1 is GTSNPN and CDR2 SVGIG (reference sequence). The CDR3 is 16 amino acids. V lost 2 bases and J lost 2, with 13 bases in between. CDR3 loop: CAWSRRAGTGANVLTF. As DNA, the CDR3 is TGTGCCTGGAGTCGGCGGGCGGGTACTGGGGCCAACGTCCTGACTTTC.

This clone has only one observation. The J gene is TRBJ2-3, the V gene TRBV18; a possible D gene is TRBD2 (5 bases). This CDR3 is built from 14 residues. Trimming removed 1 base at V and 6 bases at J, with 11 bases between. The germline V gene encodes CDR1 KGHSH and CDR2 LQKENI. The CDR3 sequence: CASSPLSGIDTQYF. The CDR3 DNA reads as TGTGCCAGCTCACCACTGTCCGGGATTGATACGCAGTATTTT. Using reference TRBV18 and TRBJ2-3 for the parts outside the CDR3, the full variable domain is NAGVMQNPRHLVRRRGQEARLRCSPMKGHSHVYWYRQLPEEGLKFMVYLQKENIIDESGMPKERFSAEFPKEGPSILRIQQVVRGDSAAYFCASSPLSGIDTQYFGPGTRLTVL.

This chain uses TRBV6-5 with TRBJ1-1; tentative D call: TRBD1 (5 bases). CDR1 and CDR2 (germline): MNHEY, SVGAGI. CDR3 length: 14 amino acids. The V end lost 7 bases, the J end lost 5 bases, and 17 bases lay between the germline ends. The CDR3 reads CASTLRQGVTEAFF. In DNA form, the CDR3 reads TGTGCCAGCACTTTACGGCAAGGGGTTACTGAAGCTTTCTTT.

The chain links TRBV6-5 to TRBJ2-7; tentative D call: TRBD2 (6 bases). The CDR3 has 13 residues. The germline V gene encodes CDR1 MNHEY and CDR2 SVGAGI. Between the trimmed V and J ends, which lost 6 bases and 2 bases, there was a span of 11 bases. CDR3 DNA sequence: TGTGCCAGCAGGATAGCGGTCACCTACGAGCAGTACTTC. Protein: CASRIAVTYEQYF.

The V and J genes are TRBV4-1 and TRBJ2-1, with D tentatively TRBD2 (6 bases). Trimming stripped 4 bases from V and 8 bases from J, with 21 bases between. This CDR3 is built from 16 residues. From germline, CDR1 is MGHRA and CDR2 YSYEKL. The CDR3 DNA reads as TGCGCCAGCAGCCTGCGCGTCGGGGGTGCTACGGATGAGCAGTTCTTC. This encodes CASSLRVGGATDEQFF.

The rearrangement uses TRBV4-3 and TRBJ1-2; unclear D gene. This CDR3 is 15 amino acids long. The ends were cut back, 1 base at V and 2 bases at J, with 11 bases in the middle. Germline V gene data show CDR1 as LGHNA and CDR2 as YSLEER. The CDR3 spells CASSQGGSSNYGYTF. Here the CDR3 DNA reads TGCGCCAGCAGCCAAGGCGGCAGCTCCAACTATGGCTACACCTTC.

V usage is TRBV25-1 and J usage is TRBJ1-2; unclear D gene. The CDR3 covers 14 residues. Germline-derived CDR1 and CDR2 are MGHDK and SYGVNS. The germline V and J ends were trimmed by 3 bases and 7 bases, with 15 bases remaining between them. CDR3: CASSDGEGAGGYTF. DNA for the CDR3: TGTGCCAGCAGTGATGGGGAGGGCGCCGGTGGCTACACCTTC.

The chain is built from TRBV5-1 and TRBJ1-1, with D possibly being TRBD1 (5 bases). The length of the CDR3 is 16 residues. Germline V gene lookup returns CDR1 SGHRS and CDR2 YFSETQ. V lost 2 bases and J lost 5, with 19 bases in between. The DNA for the CDR3 is TGCGCCAGCAGCTTAACCTCGGGGCGGAGGGGTACTGAAGCTTTCTTT. Protein sequence: CASSLTSGRRGTEAFF.

V gene TRBV27 combines with J gene TRBJ1-1; 7 bases map to TRBD1. CDR1 and CDR2 from the germline V gene are MNHEY and SMNVEV (reference sequence). The CDR3 loop spans 14 amino acids. The V segment lost 2 bases and the J segment 6 bases; nucleotides outside the gene matches: 6. The CDR3 DNA reads as TGTGCCAGCAGTTTACAGGGGGGAGGCGCTGAAGCTTTCTTT. This translates into CASSLQGGGAEAFF.

The chain has TRBV2 and TRBJ1-6; 8 positions match TRBD1. The CDR3 is 12 residues long. The V segment lost 6 bases and the J segment 9 bases; nucleotides outside the gene matches: 1. Per germline, CDR1 SNHLY and CDR2 FYNNEI. The CDR3 loop is CASRQGASPLHF. CDR3 DNA: TGTGCCAGCAGGCAGGGGGCTTCACCCCTCCACTTT. Looking up the rest from reference TRBV2 and TRBJ1-6 gives the full variable domain: EPEVTQTPSHQVTQMGQEVILRCVPISNHLYFYWYRQILGQKVEFLVSFYNNEISEKSEIFDDQFSVERPDGSNFTLKIRSTKLEDSAMYFCASRQGASPLHFGNGTRLTVT.

This clone was found once. The chain recombines TRBV11-2 with TRBJ2-1; 8 nucleotides align to TRBD2. Germline values: CDR1 SGHAT, CDR2 FQNNGV. V shed 5 bases and J 0 bases; nucleotides not matched to a gene: 9. The CDR3 covers 17 residues. This chain's CDR3 is CASSPGTRPSSYNEQFF. The CDR3 bases are TGTGCCAGCAGCCCCGGGACTAGACCCAGCTCCTACAATGAGCAGTTCTTC.

The rearrangement joins TRBV7-2 to TRBJ2-7; 7 bases match TRBD1. The CDR3 covers 14 residues. CDR1 is SGHTA, CDR2 FQGNSA, per germline. The J segment lost 2 bases and the V segment lost 0 bases, leaving 1 base of the junction unmatched. CDR3 protein: CASSLAGTAYEQYF. The CDR3 region has the DNA TGTGCCAGCAGCTTAGCAGGGACAGCCTACGAGCAGTACTTC. The whole variable domain, filled in from reference TRBV7-2 and TRBJ2-7, reads GAGVSQSPSNKVTEKGKDVELRCDPISGHTALYWYRQSLGQGLEFLIYFQGNSAPDKSGLPSDRFSAERTGGSVSTLTIQRTQQEDSAVYLCASSLAGTAYEQYFGPGTRLTVT.

The rearrangement uses TRBV15 and TRBJ1-1; D is perhaps TRBD1 (6 bases). From germline, CDR1 is LNHNV and CDR2 YYDKDF (reference sequence). The CDR3 spans 15 residues. V was clipped by 5 bases and J by 3 bases, with 16 bases between them. CDR3 sequence reads: CATSPRGAGYTEAFF. CDR3 DNA sequence: TGTGCCACCAGCCCCCGGGGGGCGGGTTACACTGAAGCTTTCTTT. Based on the CDR3 plus reference TRBV15 and TRBJ1-1, the full variable domain is DAMVIQNPRYQVTQFGKPVTLSCSQTLNHNVMYWYQQKSSQAPKLLFHYYDKDFNNEADTPDNFQSRRPNTSFCFLDIRSPGLGDTAMYLCATSPRGAGYTEAFFGQGTRLTVV.

The chain joins TRBV5-1 to TRBJ2-2; tentative D call: TRBD1 (5 bases). V shed 4 bases and J shed 0 bases, with 10 bases lying between them. CDR1 and CDR2 from the germline V gene are SGHRS and YFSETQ. The CDR3 is 15 residues long. The CDR3 coding sequence is TGCGCCAGCAGCCAGGACATCTCGAACACCGGGGAGCTGTTTTTT. Residues: CASSQDISNTGELFF.